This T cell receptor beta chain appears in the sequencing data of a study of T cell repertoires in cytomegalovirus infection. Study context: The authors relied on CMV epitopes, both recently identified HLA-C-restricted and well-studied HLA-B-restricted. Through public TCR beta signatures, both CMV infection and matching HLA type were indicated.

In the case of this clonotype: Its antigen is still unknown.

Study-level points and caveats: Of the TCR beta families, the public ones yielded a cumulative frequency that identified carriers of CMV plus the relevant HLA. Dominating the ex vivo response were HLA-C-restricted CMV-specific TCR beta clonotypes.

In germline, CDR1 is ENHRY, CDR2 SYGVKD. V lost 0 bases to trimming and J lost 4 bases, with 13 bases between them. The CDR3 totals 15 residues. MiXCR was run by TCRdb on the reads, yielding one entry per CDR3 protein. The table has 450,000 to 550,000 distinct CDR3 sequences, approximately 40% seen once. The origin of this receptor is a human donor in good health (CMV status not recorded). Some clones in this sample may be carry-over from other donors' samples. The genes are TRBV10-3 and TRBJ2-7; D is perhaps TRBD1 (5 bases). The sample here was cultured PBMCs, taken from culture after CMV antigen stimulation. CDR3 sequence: CAISESGSPGYEQYF. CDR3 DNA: TGTGCCATCAGTGAGTCCGGCTCGCCAGGGTACGAGCAGTACTTC.